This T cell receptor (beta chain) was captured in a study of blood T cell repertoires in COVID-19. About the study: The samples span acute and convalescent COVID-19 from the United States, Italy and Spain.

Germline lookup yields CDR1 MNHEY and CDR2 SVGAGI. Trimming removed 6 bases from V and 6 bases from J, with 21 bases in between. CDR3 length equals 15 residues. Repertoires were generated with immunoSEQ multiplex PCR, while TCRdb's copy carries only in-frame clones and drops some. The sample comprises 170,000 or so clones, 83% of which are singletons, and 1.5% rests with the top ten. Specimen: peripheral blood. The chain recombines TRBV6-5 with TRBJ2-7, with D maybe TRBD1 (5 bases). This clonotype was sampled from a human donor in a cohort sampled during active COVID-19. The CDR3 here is CASRDSGSLRGEQYF. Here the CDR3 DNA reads TGTGCCAGCAGAGATTCAGGGTCCCTACGCGGCGAGCAGTACTTC.